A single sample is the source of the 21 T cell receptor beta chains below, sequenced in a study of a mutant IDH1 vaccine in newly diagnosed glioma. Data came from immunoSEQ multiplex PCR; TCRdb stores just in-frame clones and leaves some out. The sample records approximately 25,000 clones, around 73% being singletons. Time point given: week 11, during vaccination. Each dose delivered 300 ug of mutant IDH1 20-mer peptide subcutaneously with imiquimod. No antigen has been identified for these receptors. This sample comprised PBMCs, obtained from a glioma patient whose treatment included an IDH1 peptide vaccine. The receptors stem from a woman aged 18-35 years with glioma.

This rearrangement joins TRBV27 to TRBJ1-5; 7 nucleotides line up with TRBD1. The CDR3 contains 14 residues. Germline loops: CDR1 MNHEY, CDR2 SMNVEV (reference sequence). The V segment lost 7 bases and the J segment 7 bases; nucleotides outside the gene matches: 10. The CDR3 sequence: CASTSTGTEQPQHF. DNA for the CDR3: TGTGCCAGCACGTCGACAGGGACGGAACAGCCCCAGCATTTT.

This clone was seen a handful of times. The chain's CDR3 is CASSPGQIYGYTF. CDR3 bases: TGTGCCAGCTCACCCGGACAGATCTATGGCTACACCTTC. V and J are TRBV18 and TRBJ1-2; the D gene is possibly TRBD1 (6 bases). The germline V gene has CDR1 KGHSH and CDR2 LQKENI. Trimming removed 3 bases at V and 4 bases at J, with 9 bases between. The CDR3 loop spans 13 amino acids.

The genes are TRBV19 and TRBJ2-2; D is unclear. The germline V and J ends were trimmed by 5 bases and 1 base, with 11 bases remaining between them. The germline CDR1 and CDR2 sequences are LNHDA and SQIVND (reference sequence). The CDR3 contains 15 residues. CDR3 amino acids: CASSLLWVNTGELFF. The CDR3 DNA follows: TGTGCCAGTAGTTTATTATGGGTGAACACCGGGGAGCTGTTTTTT.

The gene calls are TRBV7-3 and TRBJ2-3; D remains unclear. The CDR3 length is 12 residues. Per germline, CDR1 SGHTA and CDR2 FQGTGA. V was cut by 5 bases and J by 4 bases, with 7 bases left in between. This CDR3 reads CASSPPSDTQYF. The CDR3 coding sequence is TGTGCCAGCAGCCCGCCCTCAGATACGCAGTATTTT.

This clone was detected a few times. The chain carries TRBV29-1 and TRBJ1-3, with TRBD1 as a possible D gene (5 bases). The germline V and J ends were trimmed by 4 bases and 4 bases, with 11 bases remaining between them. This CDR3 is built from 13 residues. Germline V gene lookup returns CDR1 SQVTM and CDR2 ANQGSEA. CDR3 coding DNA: TGCAGCGTTGTGCTGGCAGGGGGAAACACCATATATTTT. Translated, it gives CSVVLAGGNTIYF.

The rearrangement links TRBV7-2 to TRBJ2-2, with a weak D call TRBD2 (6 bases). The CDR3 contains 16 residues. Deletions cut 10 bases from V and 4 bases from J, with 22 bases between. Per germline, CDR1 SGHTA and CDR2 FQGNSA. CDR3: CATREAQRASTGELFF. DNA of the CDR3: TGTGCCACCCGCGAGGCCCAGCGGGCCTCCACCGGGGAGCTGTTTTTT.

CDR3 nucleotide sequence: TGTGCCAGCAGTGAAATCTCCTACGAGCAGTACTTC. Translating it yields CASSEISYEQYF. The V and J genes are TRBV6-1 and TRBJ2-7; D gene ambiguous. CDR1 and CDR2 (germline): MNHNS, SASEGT. V lost 2 bases, J lost 0 bases, and 2 bases lay in between. The CDR3 extends over 12 amino acids.

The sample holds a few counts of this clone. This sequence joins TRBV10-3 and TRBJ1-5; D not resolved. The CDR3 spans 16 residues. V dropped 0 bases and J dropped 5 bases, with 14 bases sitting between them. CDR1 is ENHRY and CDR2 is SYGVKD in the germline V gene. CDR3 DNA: TGTGCCATCAGTGAGTCCCACGGCGGTACCCATCAGCCCCAGCATTTT. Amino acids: CAISESHGGTHQPQHF.

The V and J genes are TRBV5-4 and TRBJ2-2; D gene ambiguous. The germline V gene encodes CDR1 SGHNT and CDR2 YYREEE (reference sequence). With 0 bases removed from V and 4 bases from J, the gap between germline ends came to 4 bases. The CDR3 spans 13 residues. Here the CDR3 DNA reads TGTGCCAGCAGCTTGGTGGGCACCGGGGAGCTGTTTTTT. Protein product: CASSLVGTGELFF.

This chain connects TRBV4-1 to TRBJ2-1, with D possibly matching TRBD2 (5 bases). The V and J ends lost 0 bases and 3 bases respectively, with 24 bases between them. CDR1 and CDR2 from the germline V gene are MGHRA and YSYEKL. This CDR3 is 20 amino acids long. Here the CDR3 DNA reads TGCGCCAGCAGCCAAGATGAAGGAATTAGCTCGGAACTAGGCTACAATGAGCAGTTCTTC. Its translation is CASSQDEGISSELGYNEQFF.

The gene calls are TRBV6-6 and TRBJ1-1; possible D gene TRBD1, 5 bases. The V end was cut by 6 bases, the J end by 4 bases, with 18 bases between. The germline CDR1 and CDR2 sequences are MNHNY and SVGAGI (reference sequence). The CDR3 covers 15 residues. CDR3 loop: CASRRVGMGRTEAFF. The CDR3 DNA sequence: TGTGCCAGCAGACGTGTGGGAATGGGGCGCACTGAAGCTTTCTTT.

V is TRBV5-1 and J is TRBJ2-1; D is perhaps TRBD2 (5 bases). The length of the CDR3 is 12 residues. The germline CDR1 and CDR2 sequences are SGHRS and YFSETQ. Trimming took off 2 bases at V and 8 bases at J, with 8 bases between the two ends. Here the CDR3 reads CASSFGLDEQFF. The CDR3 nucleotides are TGCGCCAGCAGCTTCGGACTTGATGAGCAGTTCTTC.

CDR3 nucleotide sequence: TGTGCCAGCAGCTCGGGACAGGCCCCTTACAATGAGCAGTTCTTC. Protein: CASSSGQAPYNEQFF. V gene TRBV5-6 combines with J gene TRBJ2-1; 8 nucleotides agree with TRBD1. CDR3 size: 15 residues. Germline V CDR1 and CDR2: SGHDT, YYEEEE. The V segment lost 3 bases and the J segment 4 bases; nucleotides outside the gene matches: 6.

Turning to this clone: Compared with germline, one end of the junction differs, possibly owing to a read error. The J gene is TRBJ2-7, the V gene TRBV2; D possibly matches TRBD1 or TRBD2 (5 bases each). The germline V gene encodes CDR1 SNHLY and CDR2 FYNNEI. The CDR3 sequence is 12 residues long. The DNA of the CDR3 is TGTGCCAGCAGTGAAGAGTCAGTCGGGGCCCGCTTC. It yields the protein CASSEESVGARF.

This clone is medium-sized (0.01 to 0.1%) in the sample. The CDR3 reads CASSLSPGQSYEQYF. The CDR3 region has the DNA TGTGCCAGCAGCTTGTCCCCAGGACAGTCCTACGAGCAGTACTTC. This chain uses TRBV7-9 with TRBJ2-7, with D perhaps matching TRBD1 (6 bases). The CDR3 sequence is 15 residues long. The V gene lost 3 bases and the J gene lost 1 base, with 13 bases spanning the gap. Germline CDR1 and CDR2: SEHNR and FQNEAQ (reference sequence).

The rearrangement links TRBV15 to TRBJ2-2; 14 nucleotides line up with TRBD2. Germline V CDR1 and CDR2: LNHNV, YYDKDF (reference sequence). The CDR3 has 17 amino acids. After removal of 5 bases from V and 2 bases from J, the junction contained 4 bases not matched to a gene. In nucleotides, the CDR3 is TGTGCCACCAGCCCGGGACTAGCGGGAGCCAACACCGGGGAGCTGTTTTTT. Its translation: CATSPGLAGANTGELFF.

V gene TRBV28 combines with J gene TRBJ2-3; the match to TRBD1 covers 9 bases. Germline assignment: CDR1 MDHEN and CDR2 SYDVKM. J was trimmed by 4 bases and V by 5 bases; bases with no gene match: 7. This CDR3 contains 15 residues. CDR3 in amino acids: CASSRRDRAADTQYF. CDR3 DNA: TGTGCCAGCAGTCGCAGGGACAGGGCGGCAGATACGCAGTATTTT.

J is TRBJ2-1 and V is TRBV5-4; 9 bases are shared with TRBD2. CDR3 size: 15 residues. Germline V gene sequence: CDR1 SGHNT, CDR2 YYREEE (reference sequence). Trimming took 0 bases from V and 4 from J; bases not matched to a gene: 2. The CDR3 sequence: CASSLDSGGYNEQFF. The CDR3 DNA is TGTGCCAGCAGCTTGGATAGCGGGGGATACAATGAGCAGTTCTTC.

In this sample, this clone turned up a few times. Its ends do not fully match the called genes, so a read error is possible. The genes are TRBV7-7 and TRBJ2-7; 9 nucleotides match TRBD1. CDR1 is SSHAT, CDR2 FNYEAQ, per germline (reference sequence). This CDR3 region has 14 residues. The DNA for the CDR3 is TGTGCTAGCAGCTTGGGACAGGGAGCATACGAGCAGTACTTC. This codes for CASSLGQGAYEQYF. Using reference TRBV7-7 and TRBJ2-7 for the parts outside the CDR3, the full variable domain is GAGVSQSPRYKVTKRGQDVTLRCDPISSHATLYWYQQALGQGPEFLTYFNYEAQPDKSGLPSDRFSAERPEGSISTLTIQRTEQRDSAMYRCASSLGQGAYEQYFGPGTRLTVT.

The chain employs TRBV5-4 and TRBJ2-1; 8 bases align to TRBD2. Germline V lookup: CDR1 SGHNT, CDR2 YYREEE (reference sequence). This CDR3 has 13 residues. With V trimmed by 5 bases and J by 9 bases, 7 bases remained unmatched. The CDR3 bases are TGTGCCAGCAGTAAAACGGGAGGGGCTGAGCAGTTCTTC. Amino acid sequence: CASSKTGGAEQFF.

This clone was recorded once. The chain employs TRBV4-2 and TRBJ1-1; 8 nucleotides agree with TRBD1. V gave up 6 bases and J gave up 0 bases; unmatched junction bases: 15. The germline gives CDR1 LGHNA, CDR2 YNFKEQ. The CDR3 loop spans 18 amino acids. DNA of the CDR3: TGTGCCAGCAGGAGTGTCGGACAGGGTACACTCATGAACACTGAAGCTTTCTTT. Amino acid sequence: CASRSVGQGTLMNTEAFF.